The clone carrying this T cell receptor beta chain was observed once. Its antigen remains unknown. V was shortened by 0 bases and J by 5 bases, with 7 bases between the two germline ends. Germline V gives CDR1 SEHNR, CDR2 FQNEAQ (reference sequence). The CDR3 sequence is 13 residues long. Method: immunoSEQ multiplex PCR; TCRdb's copy keeps in-frame clones and lacks some. The sample contains 130,000 to 150,000 clones, roughly 90% of which appear only once. These data are taken from a study of T cell responses to AZD1222 COVID-19 vaccine. In the study overall: Whether given at about 4 or about 12 weeks, second doses were pooled. Study results and caveats: With dominance at 160-218 and 743-854, vaccine-associated CD4 TCRs spanned spike. Sampling captured repertoires only after the peak T cell response.

The clonotype comes from an adult in good health. The material was peripheral blood, obtained on day 0 of AZD1222 vaccination. J is TRBJ1-2 and V is TRBV7-9; D gene unclear. The CDR3 reads CASSLASGYGYTF. The CDR3 DNA is TGTGCCAGCAGCTTAGCTTCCGGGTATGGCTACACCTTC. Filled out from reference TRBV7-9 and TRBJ1-2, the complete variable domain reads DTGVSQNPRHKITKRGQNVTFRCDPISEHNRLYWYRQTLGQGPEFLTYFQNEAQLEKSRLLSDRFSAERPKGSFSTLEIQRTEQGDSAMYLCASSLASGYGYTFGSGTRLTVV.